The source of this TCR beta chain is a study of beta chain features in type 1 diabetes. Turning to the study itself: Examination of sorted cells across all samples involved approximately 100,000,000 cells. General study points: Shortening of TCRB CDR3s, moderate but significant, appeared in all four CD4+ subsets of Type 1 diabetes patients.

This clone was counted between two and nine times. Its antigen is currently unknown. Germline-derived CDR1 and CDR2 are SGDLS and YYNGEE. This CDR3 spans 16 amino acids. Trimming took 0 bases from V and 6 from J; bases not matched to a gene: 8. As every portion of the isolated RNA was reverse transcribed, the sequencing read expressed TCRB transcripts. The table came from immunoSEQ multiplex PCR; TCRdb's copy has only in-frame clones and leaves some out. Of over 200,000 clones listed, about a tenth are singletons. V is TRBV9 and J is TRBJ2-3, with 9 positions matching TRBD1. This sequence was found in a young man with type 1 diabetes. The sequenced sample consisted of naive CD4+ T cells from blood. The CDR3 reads CASSVVAGQGTDTQYF. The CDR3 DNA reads TGTGCCAGCAGCGTAGTGGCAGGACAGGGGACCGATACGCAGTATTTT. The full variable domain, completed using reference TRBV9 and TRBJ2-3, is DSGVTQTPKHLITATGQRVTLRCSPRSGDLSVYWYQQSLDQGLQFLIQYYNGEERAKGNILERFSAQQFPDLHSELNLSSLELGDSALYFCASSVVAGQGTDTQYFGPGTRLTVL.